This T cell receptor beta chain comes out of a study of T cells after yellow fever vaccination. Via MiXCR, TCRdb re-called the 5' RACE reads, giving one row per CDR3 protein. This sample has a few hundred thousand distinct CDR3 sequences, with roughly 4% found just once. Germline V gives CDR1 SGHVS, CDR2 FQNEAQ. The junction had 2 bases not matched to a gene; V was cut back by 5 bases and J by 4 bases. The CDR3 extends over 12 amino acids. In its sample, this clonotype was seen a few times. The sequencing here drew on PBMCs, taken 5 days after the yellow fever booster vaccination. The TCR originated in a man aged 18 to 29 who received the YFV17D yellow fever vaccine. V and J are TRBV7-8 and TRBJ2-7; TRBD1 agrees at 7 bases. The CDR3 loop is CASSGDSYEQYV. The CDR3 DNA follows: TGTGCCAGCAGCGGGGACAGTTACGAGCAGTACGTC.